This record concerns one TCR beta chain sequence. Antigen: not known. The data derive from a study of T-cell reconstitution after alpha-beta-depleted transplantation in children. Study-level findings and limits: By about two months after transplant, alpha-beta T cells reportedly arose from several hundred graft clones that had expanded. Newly produced T cells mostly provided counts and TCRbeta diversity after one year, as hyperexpanded clones declined. Surviving recipient T cells and intrathymic progenitors accounted for some patients' high TCRbeta diversity at day 60.

A library of TCRbeta sequences, prepared with unique molecular identifiers, was generated. TCRdb itself ran the PCR reads through MiXCR, one entry per CDR3 protein. This table holds 200,000 to 250,000 distinct CDR3 sequences, roughly 6.6% found once. This CDR3 has 14 amino acids. Looked up from germline, CDR1 is MGHDK and CDR2 is SYGVNS. The V and J ends lost 9 bases and 0 bases, in that order; junction bases with no gene match: 4. The chain is built from TRBV25-1 and TRBJ1-3, with 8 bases identical to TRBD1. The TCR was taken from a boy younger than 10 with acute lymphoblastic leukemia, due to receive a stem cell transplant. The source material was PBMCs, sampled before TCRalphabeta/CD19-depleted stem cell transplant. CDR3 sequence: CASKTGVSGNTIYF. CDR3 DNA: TGTGCCAGTAAGACAGGGGTCTCTGGAAACACCATATATTTT.